These T cell receptor beta chains were read from a single sample in a study of blood T cells in healthy people across ages. MiXCR was run by TCRdb on the 5' RACE reads, yielding one entry per CDR3 protein. In the table there are around 710,000 distinct CDR3 sequences, roughly 47% of which are singletons. What was sequenced was blood. The receptors originated from a woman aged 60-75 years in good health. CDR3s include the opening cysteine and the closing phenylalanine or tryptophan. A D gene is named only where the DNA matches it firmly. Size is stated for part of the rows, as once, few or many counts, or as a class when the clone is expanded.

d_call j_call v_call clone_size cdr3_aa cdr3_nt
. TRBJ2-7 TRBV7-7 . CAPRALRGQSLLCEQYF TGTGCCCCACGAGCCTTACGCGGACAAAGTCTTCTATGCGAGCAGTACTTC
TRBD2 TRBJ2-1 TRBV11-2 few CASSHLAGGLNEQFF TGTGCCAGCAGTCACCTAGCGGGGGGGCTGAATGAGCAGTTCTTC
TRBD2 TRBJ2-3 TRBV9 . CASSVRPAGEGADTQYF TGTGCCAGCAGCGTGAGACCTGCGGGGGAGGGCGCAGATACGCAGTATTTT
TRBD2 TRBJ2-1 TRBV29-1 many CSVELAGVFPEQFF TGCAGCGTTGAGCTAGCGGGAGTTTTCCCTGAGCAGTTCTTC
TRBD1 TRBJ2-1 TRBV20-1 . CSAPQTGGAYNEQFF TGCAGTGCACCTCAGACAGGGGGTGCCTACAATGAGCAGTTCTTC
. TRBJ1-2 TRBV9 . CASSVANYGCTF TGTGCCAGCAGCGTAGCAAACTATGGCTGCACCTTC
. TRBJ2-5 TRBV5-5 few CASRQLASETQYF TGTGCCAGCAGGCAGCTAGCGAGCGAGACCCAGTACTTC
TRBD1 TRBJ2-3 TRBV5-1 few CASSNLGQGSTDTQYF TGCGCCAGCAGCAACCTGGGACAGGGGAGCACAGATACGCAGTATTTT
TRBD1 TRBJ1-4 TRBV4-3 . CASSQGVTGVEKLFF TGCGCCAGCAGCCAAGGGGTGACAGGGGTTGAAAAACTGTTTTTT
. TRBJ1-5 TRBV27 few CASSFLGKDQPQHF TGTGCCAGCAGTTTTTTGGGGAAAGATCAGCCCCAGCATTTT
. TRBJ2-1 TRBV9 many CASSVWENEQFF TGTGCCAGCAGCGTATGGGAAAATGAGCAGTTCTTC
. TRBJ2-7 TRBV9 few CASSGQGGSHEQYF TGTGCCAGCAGCGGACAGGGCGGGAGCCACGAGCAGTACTTC
. TRBJ2-5 TRBV18 . CASSPGPFAETQYF TGTGCCAGCTCACCGGGACCCTTCGCGGAGACCCAGTACTTC
. TRBJ2-7 TRBV2 few CASSETWPETYEQYF TGTGCCAGCAGTGAAACTTGGCCGGAAACCTACGAGCAGTACTTC
. TRBJ2-7 TRBV20-1 . CSARDQGLFEQYF TGCAGTGCTAGAGATCAGGGACTCTTCGAGCAGTACTTC
. TRBJ2-5 TRBV20-1 . CSAFKDGETQYF TGCAGTGCCTTCAAAGATGGCGAGACCCAGTACTTC
TRBD2 TRBJ2-3 TRBV27 . CASSLVGLGLTDTQYF TGTGCCAGCAGTTTAGTGGGACTAGGTCTCACAGATACGCAGTATTTT
TRBD2 TRBJ2-3 TRBV27 few CASTHEVGGNLDTQYF TGTGCCAGCACCCATGAGGTGGGGGGGAATTTGGATACGCAGTATTTT
TRBD1 TRBJ1-2 TRBV18 few CASSPTAQGAHYGYTF TGTGCCAGCTCACCAACGGCCCAGGGGGCTCACTATGGCTACACCTTC
. TRBJ1-1 TRBV20-1 . CSARPSGTPNTEAFF TGCAGTGCTAGACCCTCCGGGACACCGAACACTGAAGCTTTCTTT